The sequence of this TCR beta chain was determined in a study of a mutant IDH1 vaccine in newly diagnosed glioma. Overall study context: Patients were pretreated with radiotherapy, temozolomide, or both, mostly both.

Clones were sequenced by immunoSEQ multiplex PCR, and TCRdb holds only the in-frame ones, with some missing. The table includes tens of thousands of clones, around 83% detected once. The CDR3 consists of 14 residues. With 4 bases clipped from V and 2 bases from J, the junction kept 2 bases outside the gene matches. The V gene's germline CDR1 is MGHRA and CDR2 YSYEKL. As to time point: baseline, week 1 (first vaccination visit). Specified treatment: pre-vaccination baseline after standard-of-care therapy. The sequence was obtained from a woman between 18 and 29 years old with glioma. Some clones in this sample may be carry-over from other donors' samples. Material: peripheral blood mononuclear cells (PBMCs), obtained from a glioma patient treated with radiotherapy, temozolomide or both. The chain carries TRBV4-1 and TRBJ2-7; TRBD1 agrees at 10 bases. CDR3 nucleotides: TGCGCCAGCAGCCCTGGACAGGGGGCCTACGAGCAGTACTTC. Its protein is CASSPGQGAYEQYF.